A single sample is the source of the 23 T cell receptor beta chains below, sequenced in a study of shared clonotypes between healthy human individuals. TCRdb's table, derived via immunoSEQ multiplex PCR, lists solely in-frame clones and lacks some. The sample has 2.3 million or so clones; roughly 93% are singletons. Sequenced input: naive CD4+ T cells from PBMCs. Sample subset: CD45RA+ positively selected. These receptors came from a man aged 18 to 29 in good health. Some clones in this sample may be carry-over from other donors' samples.

The rearrangement links TRBV28 to TRBJ2-1; no clear D. V lost 1 base and J 12 bases, leaving 10 bases between the germline ends. Germline loops: CDR1 MDHEN, CDR2 SYDVKM. The CDR3 has 12 amino acids. The CDR3 reads CASSLSTPGQFF. The CDR3 DNA reads as TGTGCCAGCAGTTTATCGACCCCCGGGCAGTTCTTC.

CDR3 coding DNA: TGTGCCAGCAGCTTACCAGGGAATCAAAGAAATGAGCAGTTCTTC. Amino acids: CASSLPGNQRNEQFF. The J gene is TRBJ2-1, the V gene TRBV5-6, with D possibly being TRBD1 (5 bases). The V and J ends lost 2 bases and 7 bases respectively, with 16 bases between them. This CDR3 has 15 amino acids. The germline CDR1 and CDR2 sequences are SGHDT and YYEEEE.

The rearrangement joins TRBV28 to TRBJ1-2; tentatively, D is TRBD1 (5 bases). The CDR3 length is 17 residues. Trimming pared 2 bases from V and 4 bases from J, leaving 20 bases between. Germline loops: CDR1 MDHEN, CDR2 SYDVKM. CDR3 protein: CASSLGGYPPPAYGYTF. In DNA form, the CDR3 reads TGTGCCAGCAGTTTAGGGGGTTATCCCCCCCCCGCCTATGGCTACACCTTC.

The V call is TRBV6-1, the J call TRBJ2-4, with D uncertain. CDR3 length: 13 residues. Germline CDR1 MNHNS, CDR2 SASEGT. V was pared by 2 bases and J by 5 bases, with 7 bases between. CDR3 nucleotides: TGTGCCAGCAGTGAATTACCTCAAAACATTCAGTACTTC. Translated: CASSELPQNIQYF.

This chain connects TRBV27 to TRBJ2-7; 13 bases fit TRBD2. The trim removed 0 bases at V and 8 bases at J, leaving 10 bases unmatched. Germline CDR1 is MNHEY and CDR2 is SMNVEV (reference sequence). The CDR3 contains 17 residues. The CDR3 nucleotides read TGTGCCAGCAGTTTATCCTGGACTAGCGGGAGAATACGTCAGCAGTACTTC. Residues: CASSLSWTSGRIRQQYF.

The chain uses TRBV19 and TRBJ1-1; possibly TRBD1 for D (6 bases). The CDR3 covers 17 residues. The germline CDR1 and CDR2 sequences are LNHDA and SQIVND (reference sequence). V was clipped by 3 bases and J by 0 bases, with 17 bases between them. The CDR3 loop is CASSISDRRPLNTEAFF. DNA for the CDR3: TGTGCCAGTAGTATCTCCGACAGGAGGCCCCTGAACACTGAAGCTTTCTTT.

The chain combines TRBV28 with TRBJ1-2; no definite D call. Per germline, CDR1 MDHEN and CDR2 SYDVKM. This CDR3 has 13 residues. V was clipped by 7 bases and J by 7 bases, with 16 bases between them. DNA for the CDR3: TGTGCCAGCACCCTGGTAGGTCTTCGTGGCTACACCTTC. Translating it yields CASTLVGLRGYTF.

This clone was picked up a small number of times. This sample includes further DNA sequences coding for the same CDR3. The chain employs TRBV28 and TRBJ2-1; D remains unclear. CDR3 size: 15 residues. V lost 3 bases to trimming and J lost 0 bases, with 9 bases between them. Germline loops: CDR1 MDHEN, CDR2 SYDVKM. CDR3 sequence (DNA): TGTGCCAGCAGTTTGGCCGGTAGCTCCTACAATGAGCAGTTCTTC. The encoded protein is CASSLAGSSYNEQFF.

This rearrangement joins TRBV5-4 to TRBJ2-1, with TRBD2 identical over 10 bases. J lost 5 bases, V lost 2 bases, and 4 bases had no gene match. CDR3 length equals 15 residues. Per germline, CDR1 SGHNT and CDR2 YYREEE (reference sequence). In DNA, the CDR3 is TGTGCCAGCAGCTTTCTACTAGCGGGGAACAATGAGCAGTTCTTC. Translated, it gives CASSFLLAGNNEQFF.

The chain carries TRBV5-1 and TRBJ2-6, with D hard to call. CDR1 and CDR2 (germline): SGHRS, YFSETQ. Trimming removed 1 base at V and 0 bases at J, with 5 bases between. The CDR3 has 15 amino acids. CDR3 bases: TGCGCCAGCAGCTTGTATGTCTCTGGGGCCAACGTCCTGACTTTC. Its translation: CASSLYVSGANVLTF.

For this clone: Other DNA sequences in this specimen translate into the identical CDR3. V and J are TRBV5-1 and TRBJ1-5; D call uncertain. Deletions cut 0 bases from V and 0 bases from J, with 7 bases between. CDR1 and CDR2 (germline): SGHRS, YFSETQ. The CDR3 covers 15 residues. CDR3 bases: TGCGCCAGCAGCTTGGAGGGAGGTAGCAATCAGCCCCAGCATTTT. Its protein is CASSLEGGSNQPQHF.

This clone was counted only a few times. Other DNA sequences within the sample encode an identical CDR3. This chain uses TRBV2 with TRBJ2-5; D gene uncertain. This CDR3 spans 12 amino acids. V lost 0 bases and J lost 5, with 4 bases in between. Per germline, CDR1 SNHLY and CDR2 FYNNEI. CDR3: CASSEARETQYF. DNA of the CDR3: TGTGCCAGCAGTGAAGCAAGGGAGACCCAGTACTTC. Complete variable domain (other parts from reference TRBV2 and TRBJ2-5): EPEVTQTPSHQVTQMGQEVILRCVPISNHLYFYWYRQILGQKVEFLVSFYNNEISEKSEIFDDQFSVERPDGSNFTLKIRSTKLEDSAMYFCASSEARETQYFGPGTRLLVL.

The genes are TRBV5-6 and TRBJ2-1; possible D gene TRBD1, 5 bases. The germline V and J ends were trimmed by 5 bases and 2 bases, with 14 bases remaining between them. The CDR3 contains 15 residues. Germline lookup yields CDR1 SGHDT and CDR2 YYEEEE. The DNA of the CDR3 is TGTGCCAGCAGGGCAGGGTTCGCAGCCTACAATGAGCAGTTCTTC. Translated, it gives CASRAGFAAYNEQFF.

The sample holds a few counts of this clone. This chain joins TRBV7-9 and TRBJ2-2; D gene uncertain. Germline V gene data show CDR1 as SEHNR and CDR2 as FQNEAQ (reference sequence). The CDR3 is 15 residues long. Trimming took off 2 bases at V and 4 bases at J, with 11 bases between the two ends. CDR3 loop: CASSLTPPSTGELFF. As DNA, the CDR3 is TGTGCCAGCAGCTTAACCCCTCCCAGCACCGGGGAGCTGTTTTTT.

The chain carries TRBV6-6 and TRBJ2-5; D gene ambiguous. The length of the CDR3 is 13 residues. The germline V gene encodes CDR1 MNHNY and CDR2 SVGAGI (reference sequence). Trimming shortened V by 6 bases and J by 2 bases, and 10 bases separated the two germline ends. CDR3 sequence: CASRARTQETQYF. Written as DNA, the CDR3 is TGTGCCAGCAGAGCCCGTACACAAGAGACCCAGTACTTC.

This chain uses TRBV19 with TRBJ2-5; D is possibly TRBD1 or TRBD2 (6 bases each). Germline V gene lookup returns CDR1 LNHDA and CDR2 SQIVND (reference sequence). This CDR3 contains 13 residues. V lost 9 bases to trimming and J lost 4 bases, with 15 bases between them. CDR3: CASGTRGAETQYF. The DNA for the CDR3 is TGTGCCAGCGGGACAAGGGGGGCAGAGACCCAGTACTTC.

V and J are TRBV5-1 and TRBJ2-7; 8 bases line up with TRBD1. The V gene's germline CDR1 is SGHRS and CDR2 YFSETQ. The trim removed 4 bases at V and 0 bases at J, leaving 6 bases unmatched. CDR3 length: 15 amino acids. The CDR3 sequence: CASSRTGTGSYEQYF. Written as DNA, the CDR3 is TGCGCCAGCAGCCGAACCGGGACAGGCTCCTACGAGCAGTACTTC. Complete variable domain (other parts from reference TRBV5-1 and TRBJ2-7): KAGVTQTPRYLIKTRGQQVTLSCSPISGHRSVSWYQQTPGQGLQFLFEYFSETQRNKGNFPGRFSGRQFSNSRSEMNVSTLELGDSALYLCASSRTGTGSYEQYFGPGTRLTVT.

This rearrangement joins TRBV6-5 to TRBJ2-5; D remains unclear. CDR3 length: 14 residues. Germline V gene sequence: CDR1 MNHEY, CDR2 SVGAGI. V lost 7 bases and J lost 0, with 12 bases in between. The CDR3: CASTLGPYQETQYF. As DNA, the CDR3 is TGTGCCAGCACCCTAGGGCCGTACCAAGAGACCCAGTACTTC.

The chain has TRBV19 and TRBJ1-1; tentatively, D is TRBD1 (6 bases). Germline CDR1 is LNHDA and CDR2 is SQIVND (reference sequence). The CDR3 extends over 14 amino acids. V was shortened by 8 bases and J by 1 base, with 14 bases between the two germline ends. The CDR3 region has the DNA TGTGCCAGTTCAGGTCCGGGACAGAACACTGAAGCTTTCTTT. Its translation: CASSGPGQNTEAFF. Filled out from reference TRBV19 and TRBJ1-1, the complete variable domain reads DGGITQSPKYLFRKEGQNVTLSCEQNLNHDAMYWYRQDPGQGLRLIYYSQIVNDFQKGDIAEGYSVSREKKESFPLTVTSAQKNPTAFYLCASSGPGQNTEAFFGQGTRLTVV.

The genes are TRBV4-3 and TRBJ1-4; the D gene is possibly TRBD1 (6 bases). V lost 4 bases and J lost 5, with 14 bases in between. Germline values: CDR1 LGHNA, CDR2 YSLEER. This CDR3 is built from 15 residues. DNA of the CDR3: TGCGCCAGCAGCCCAGCGGGGACAAGAAATGAAAAACTGTTTTTT. It specifies CASSPAGTRNEKLFF.

V usage is TRBV28 and J usage is TRBJ1-3; 11 bases are a match to TRBD1. The CDR3 sequence is 17 residues long. V dropped 3 bases and J dropped 0; count of bases not matched to a gene: 4. Germline CDR1 reads MDHEN; CDR2 reads SYDVKM. CDR3 region: CASSFWGTGGSGNTIYF. DNA of the CDR3: TGTGCCAGCAGTTTTTGGGGGACAGGGGGCTCTGGAAACACCATATATTTT.

This sequence joins TRBV5-1 and TRBJ1-5; 10 nucleotides match TRBD1. The germline CDR1 and CDR2 sequences are SGHRS and YFSETQ. CDR3 length: 18 residues. Trimming removed 3 bases from V and 2 bases from J; junction bases left unmatched: 11. In DNA form, the CDR3 reads TGCGCCAGCAGCTGGGGGAGACAGGGGGCGCGAGGCAATCAGCCCCAGCATTTT. This codes for CASSWGRQGARGNQPQHF.

The count of this clone is one. The V gene is TRBV7-2, the J gene TRBJ2-5; 8 bases fit TRBD1. This CDR3 is built from 14 residues. CDR1 SGHTA and CDR2 FQGNSA come from the germline V gene. V lost 5 bases to trimming and J lost 5 bases; unmatched junction nucleotides: 7. Here the CDR3 DNA reads TGTGCCAGCAGCCGGACAGGGAGCGGGGAGACCCAGTACTTC. It translates to CASSRTGSGETQYF.